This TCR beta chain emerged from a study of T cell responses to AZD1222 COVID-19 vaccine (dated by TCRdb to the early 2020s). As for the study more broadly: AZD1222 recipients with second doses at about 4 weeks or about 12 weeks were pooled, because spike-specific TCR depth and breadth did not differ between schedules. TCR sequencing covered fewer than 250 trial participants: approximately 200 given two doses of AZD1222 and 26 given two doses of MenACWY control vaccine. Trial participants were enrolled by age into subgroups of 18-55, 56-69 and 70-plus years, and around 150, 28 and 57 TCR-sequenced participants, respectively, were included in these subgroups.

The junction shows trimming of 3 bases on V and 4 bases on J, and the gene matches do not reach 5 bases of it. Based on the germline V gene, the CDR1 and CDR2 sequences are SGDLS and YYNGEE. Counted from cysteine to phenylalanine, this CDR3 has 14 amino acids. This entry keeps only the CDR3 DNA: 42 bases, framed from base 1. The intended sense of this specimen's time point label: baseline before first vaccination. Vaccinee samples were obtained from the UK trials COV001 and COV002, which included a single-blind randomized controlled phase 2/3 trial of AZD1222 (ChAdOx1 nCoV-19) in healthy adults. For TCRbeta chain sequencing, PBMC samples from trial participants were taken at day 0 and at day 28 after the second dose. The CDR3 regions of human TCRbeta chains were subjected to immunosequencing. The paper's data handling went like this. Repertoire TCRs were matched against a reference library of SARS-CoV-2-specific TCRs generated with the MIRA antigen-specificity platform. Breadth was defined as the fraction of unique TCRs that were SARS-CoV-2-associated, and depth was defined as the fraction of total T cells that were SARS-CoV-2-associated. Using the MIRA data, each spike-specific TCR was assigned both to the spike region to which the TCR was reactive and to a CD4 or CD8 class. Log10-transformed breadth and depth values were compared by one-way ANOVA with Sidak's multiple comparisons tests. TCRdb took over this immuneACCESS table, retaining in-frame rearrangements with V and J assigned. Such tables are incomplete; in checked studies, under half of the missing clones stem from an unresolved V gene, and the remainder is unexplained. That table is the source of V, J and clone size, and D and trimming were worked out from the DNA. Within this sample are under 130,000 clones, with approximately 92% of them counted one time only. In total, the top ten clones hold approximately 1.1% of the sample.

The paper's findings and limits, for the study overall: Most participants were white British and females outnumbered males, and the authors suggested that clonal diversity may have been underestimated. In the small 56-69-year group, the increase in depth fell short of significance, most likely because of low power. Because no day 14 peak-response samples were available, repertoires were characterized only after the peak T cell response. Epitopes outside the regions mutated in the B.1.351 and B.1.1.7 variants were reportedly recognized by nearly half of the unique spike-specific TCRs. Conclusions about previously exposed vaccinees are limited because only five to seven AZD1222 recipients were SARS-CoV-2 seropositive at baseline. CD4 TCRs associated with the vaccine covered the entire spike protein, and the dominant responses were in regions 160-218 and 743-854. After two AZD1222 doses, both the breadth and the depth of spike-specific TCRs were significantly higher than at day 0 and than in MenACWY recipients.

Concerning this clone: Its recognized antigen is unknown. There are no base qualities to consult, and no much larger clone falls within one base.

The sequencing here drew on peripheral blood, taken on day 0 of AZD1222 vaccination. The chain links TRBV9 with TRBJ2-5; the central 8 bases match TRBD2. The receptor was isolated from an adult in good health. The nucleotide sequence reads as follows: TGTGCCAGCAGCGCGGGGGGGCATTCAGAGACCCAGTACTTC. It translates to CASSAGGHSETQYF.